A selection of T cell receptor beta chains follows, all from one sample in a study of shared clonotypes between healthy human individuals. Produced via immunoSEQ multiplex PCR; TCRdb's table is partial and in-frame only. The sample shows more than 2 million clones, 95% of them seen only once. Sample: naive CD4+ T cells sorted from blood. The receptors were sampled from a man aged 18 to 35 in good health. CDR3s include the opening cysteine and the closing phenylalanine or tryptophan.

>TRBJ2-2|TRBV5-4
CASSLGVAGVTGELFF
>TRBJ2-5|TRBV5-6
CASSPTLTGGQETQYF
>TRBJ2-7|TRBV10-1
CASSESPGLAGYEQYF
>TRBJ1-1|TRBV2
CASSGGVNTEAFF
>TRBJ1-4|TRBV15
CATINRREVTNEKLFF
>TRBJ1-5|TRBV7-8
CASSPRAVPTNQPQHF
>TRBJ2-2|TRBV6-5
CASSYHNTGELFF
>TRBJ2-1|TRBV19
CASSFTGQAPYNEQFF
>TRBJ1-2|TRBV19
CASSIGGRGNYGYTF
>TRBJ2-4|TRBV4-1
CASSQAGENKNIQYF
>TRBJ1-6|TRBV7-2
CASSPEIYNSPLHF
>TRBJ1-1|TRBV18
CASSPLPPDTEAFF
>TRBJ2-7|TRBV5-1
CASSYGMTGGSSYEQYF
>TRBJ1-6|TRBV5-1
CASSLGVDSPLHF
>TRBJ2-7|TRBV6-6
CASSGRQGNRNEQYF
>TRBJ1-4|TRBV7-9
CASSFFQGANEKLFF
>TRBJ1-4|TRBV6-5
CASSSAGVVDEKLFF